The subject of this entry is one TCR beta chain. Measured with immunoSEQ multiplex PCR; TCRdb has only the in-frame clones, and not every one. The table includes under 300,000 clones, 65% to 90% detected once. The data were taken from a study of blood T cell repertoires in COVID-19. Germline values: CDR1 GTSNPN, CDR2 SVGIG (reference sequence). Trimming removed 5 bases from V and 4 bases from J, with 17 bases in between. CDR3 length: 14 residues. This chain connects TRBV30 to TRBJ1-2, with D possibly matching TRBD1 (5 bases). The sequencing input was peripheral blood. The TCR sequence derives from a man aged 35 to 55 who had recovered from COVID-19. CDR3 bases: TGTGCCTGGGGCCCCTGGGGAAGGGGCTATGGCTACACCTTC. The encoded protein is CAWGPWGRGYGYTF. The entire variable domain, with the rest obtained from reference TRBV30 and TRBJ1-2, is as follows: SQTIHQWPATLVQPVGSPLSLECTVEGTSNPNLYWYRQAAGRGLQLLFYSVGIGQISSEVPQNLSASRPQDRQFILSSKKLLLSDSGFYLCAWGPWGRGYGYTFGSGTRLTVV.